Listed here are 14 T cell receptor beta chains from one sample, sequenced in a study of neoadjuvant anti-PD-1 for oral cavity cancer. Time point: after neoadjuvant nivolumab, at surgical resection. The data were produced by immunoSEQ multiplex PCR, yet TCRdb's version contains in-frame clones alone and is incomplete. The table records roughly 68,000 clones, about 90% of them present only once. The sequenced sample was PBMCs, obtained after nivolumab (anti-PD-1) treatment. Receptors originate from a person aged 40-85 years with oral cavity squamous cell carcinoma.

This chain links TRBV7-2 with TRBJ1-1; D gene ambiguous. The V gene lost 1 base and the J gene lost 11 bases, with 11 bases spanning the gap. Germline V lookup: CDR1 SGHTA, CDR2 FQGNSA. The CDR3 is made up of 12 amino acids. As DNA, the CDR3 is TGTGCCAGCAGCTTAGGCCCAGTTAGGGCTTTCTTT. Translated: CASSLGPVRAFF. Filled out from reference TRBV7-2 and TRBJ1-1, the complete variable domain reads GAGVSQSPSNKVTEKGKDVELRCDPISGHTALYWYRQSLGQGLEFLIYFQGNSAPDKSGLPSDRFSAERTGGSVSTLTIQRTQQEDSAVYLCASSLGPVRAFFGQGTRLTVV.

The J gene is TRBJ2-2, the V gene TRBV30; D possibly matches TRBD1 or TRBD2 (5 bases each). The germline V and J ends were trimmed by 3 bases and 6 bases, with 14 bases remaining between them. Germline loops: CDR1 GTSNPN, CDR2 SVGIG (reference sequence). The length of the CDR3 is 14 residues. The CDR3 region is CAWSGTAHSGELFF. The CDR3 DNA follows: TGTGCCTGGAGCGGGACGGCCCACTCCGGGGAGCTGTTTTTT.

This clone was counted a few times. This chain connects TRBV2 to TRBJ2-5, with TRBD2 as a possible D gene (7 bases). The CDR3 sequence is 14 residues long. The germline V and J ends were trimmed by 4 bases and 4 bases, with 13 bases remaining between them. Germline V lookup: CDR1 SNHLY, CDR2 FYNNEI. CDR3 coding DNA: TGTGCCAGCAGTGCGGAGGGAGGGGGAGAGACCCAGTACTTC. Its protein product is CASSAEGGGETQYF.

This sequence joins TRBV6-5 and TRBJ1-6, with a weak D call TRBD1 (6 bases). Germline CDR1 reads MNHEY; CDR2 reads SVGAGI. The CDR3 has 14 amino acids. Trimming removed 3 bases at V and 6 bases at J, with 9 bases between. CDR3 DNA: TGTGCCAGCAGTTATGGGGGGGCTAATTCACCCCTCCACTTT. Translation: CASSYGGANSPLHF.

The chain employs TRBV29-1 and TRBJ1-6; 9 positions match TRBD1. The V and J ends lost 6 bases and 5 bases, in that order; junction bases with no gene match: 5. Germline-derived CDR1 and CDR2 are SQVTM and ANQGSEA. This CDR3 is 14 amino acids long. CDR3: CSVAQGAHNSPLHF. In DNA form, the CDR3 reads TGCAGCGTCGCACAGGGGGCGCATAATTCACCCCTCCACTTT.

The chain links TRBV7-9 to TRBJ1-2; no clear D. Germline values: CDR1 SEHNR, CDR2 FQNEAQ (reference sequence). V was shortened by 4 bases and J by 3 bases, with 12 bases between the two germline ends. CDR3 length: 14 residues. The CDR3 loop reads CASSSRTEYYGYTF. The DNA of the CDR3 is TGTGCCAGCAGCTCACGGACGGAATACTATGGCTACACCTTC.

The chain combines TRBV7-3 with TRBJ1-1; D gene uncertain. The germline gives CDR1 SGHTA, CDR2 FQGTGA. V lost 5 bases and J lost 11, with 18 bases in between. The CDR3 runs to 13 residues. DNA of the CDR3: TGTGCCAGCAGCGTAAACATCGACACGGGCGCTTTCTTT. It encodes CASSVNIDTGAFF.

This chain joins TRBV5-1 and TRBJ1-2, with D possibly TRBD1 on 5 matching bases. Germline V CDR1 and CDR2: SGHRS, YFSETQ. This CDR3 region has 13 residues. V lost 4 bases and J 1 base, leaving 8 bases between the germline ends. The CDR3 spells CASSPTDNYGYTF. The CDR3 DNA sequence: TGCGCCAGCAGCCCGACAGATAACTATGGCTACACCTTC.

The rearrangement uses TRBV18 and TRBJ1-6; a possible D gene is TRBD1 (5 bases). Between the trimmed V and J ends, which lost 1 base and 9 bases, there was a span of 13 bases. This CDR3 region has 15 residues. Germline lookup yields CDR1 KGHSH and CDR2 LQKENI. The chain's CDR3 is CASSPRDRLGSPLHF. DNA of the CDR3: TGTGCCAGCTCACCACGGGACCGTCTTGGTTCACCCCTCCACTTT.

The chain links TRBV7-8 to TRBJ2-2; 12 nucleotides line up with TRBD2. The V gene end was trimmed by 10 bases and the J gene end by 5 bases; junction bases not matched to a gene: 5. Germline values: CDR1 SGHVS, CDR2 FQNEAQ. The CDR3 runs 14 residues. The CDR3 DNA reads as TGTGCCATTTCTAGCGGGAGGGGTACCGGGGAGCTGTTTTTT. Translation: CAISSGRGTGELFF. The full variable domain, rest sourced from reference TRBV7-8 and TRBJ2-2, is GAGVSQSPRYKVAKRGQDVALRCDPISGHVSLFWYQQALGQGPEFLTYFQNEAQLDKSGLPSDRFFAERPEGSVSTLKIQRTQQEDSAVYLCAISSGRGTGELFFGEGSRLTVL.

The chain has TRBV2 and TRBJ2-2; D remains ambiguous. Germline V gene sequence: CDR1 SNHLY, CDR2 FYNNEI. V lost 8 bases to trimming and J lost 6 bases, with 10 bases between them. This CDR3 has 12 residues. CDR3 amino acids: CASVVHSGELFF. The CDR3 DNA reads TGTGCCAGCGTGGTCCATTCCGGGGAGCTGTTTTTT.

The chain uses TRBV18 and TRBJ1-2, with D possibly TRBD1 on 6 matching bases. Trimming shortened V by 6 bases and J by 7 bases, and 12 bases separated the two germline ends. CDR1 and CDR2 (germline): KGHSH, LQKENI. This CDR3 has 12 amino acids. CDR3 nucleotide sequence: TGTGCCAGCTCGCCCATACAGGGTGGCTACACCTTC. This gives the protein CASSPIQGGYTF.

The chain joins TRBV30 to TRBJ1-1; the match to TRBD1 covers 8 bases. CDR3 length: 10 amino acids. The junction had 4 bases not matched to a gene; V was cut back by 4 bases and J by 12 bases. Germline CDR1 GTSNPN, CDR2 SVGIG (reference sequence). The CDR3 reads CAWTGGQTFF. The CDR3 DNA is TGTGCCTGGACAGGGGGCCAAACTTTCTTT. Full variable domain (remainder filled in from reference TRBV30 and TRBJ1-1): SQTIHQWPATLVQPVGSPLSLECTVEGTSNPNLYWYRQAAGRGLQLLFYSVGIGQISSEVPQNLSASRPQDRQFILSSKKLLLSDSGFYLCAWTGGQTFFGQGTRLTVV.

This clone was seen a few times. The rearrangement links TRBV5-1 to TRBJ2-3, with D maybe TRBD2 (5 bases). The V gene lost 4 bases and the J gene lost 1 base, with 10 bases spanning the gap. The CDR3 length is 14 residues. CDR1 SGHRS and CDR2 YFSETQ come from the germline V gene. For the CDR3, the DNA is TGCGCCAGCAGCAACCCCGGGGGCACAGATACGCAGTATTTT. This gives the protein CASSNPGGTDTQYF.